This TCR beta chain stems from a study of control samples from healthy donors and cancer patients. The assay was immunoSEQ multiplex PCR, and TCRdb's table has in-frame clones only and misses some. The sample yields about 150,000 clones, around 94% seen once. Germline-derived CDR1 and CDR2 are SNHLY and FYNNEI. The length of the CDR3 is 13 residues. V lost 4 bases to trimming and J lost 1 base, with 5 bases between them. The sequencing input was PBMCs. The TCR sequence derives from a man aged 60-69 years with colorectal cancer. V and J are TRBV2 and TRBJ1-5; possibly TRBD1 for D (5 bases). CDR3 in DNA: TGTGCCAGCAGTGGACAGAGCAATCAGCCCCAGCATTTT. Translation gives CASSGQSNQPQHF. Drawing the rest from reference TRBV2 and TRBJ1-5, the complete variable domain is EPEVTQTPSHQVTQMGQEVILRCVPISNHLYFYWYRQILGQKVEFLVSFYNNEISEKSEIFDDQFSVERPDGSNFTLKIRSTKLEDSAMYFCASSGQSNQPQHFGDGTRLSIL.